This T cell receptor (beta chain) derives from a study of T-cell reconstitution after alpha-beta-depleted transplantation in children. The authors prepared the TCRbeta library with unique molecular identifiers. MiXCR was run by TCRdb on the PCR reads, yielding one entry per CDR3 protein. The repertoire holds hundreds of thousands of distinct CDR3 sequences, with approximately 15% as singletons. Germline CDR1 reads LNHNV; CDR2 reads YYDKDF (reference sequence). CDR3 length: 19 residues. V was clipped by 2 bases and J by 3 bases; unmatched bases: 16. This clonotype turned up a few times. The chain links TRBV15 to TRBJ1-1; 9 nucleotides line up with TRBD1. The specimen was PBMCs from the stem cell graft donor, collected from the stem cell graft. The receptor's source is a human donor who donated a stem cell graft to a child with acute myeloid leukemia. CDR3 sequence: CATSRLPRDRDVSDTEAFF. Written as DNA, the CDR3 is TGTGCCACCAGCAGACTACCTCGGGACAGGGATGTCTCGGACACTGAAGCTTTCTTT.